This TCR beta chain was recorded in a study of T cells in localized non-small cell lung cancer. Profiling relied on immunoSEQ multiplex PCR, and the TCRdb table lists in-frame clones only, not all of them. The sample holds around 64,000 clones; about four fifths are singletons and the top ten take under 5%. On this clone itself: Its antigen is currently unknown.

Trimming removed 0 bases from V and 3 bases from J, with 10 bases in between. CDR1 and CDR2 (germline): LNHDA, SQIVND (reference sequence). CDR3 length: 15 residues. Study results and caveats: Adjacent lung had a median roughly 58 of the 100 largest tumor clones.

Source: PBMCs, taken before any cancer treatment. The rearrangement joins TRBV19 to TRBJ2-3, with D uncertain. This TCR was recovered from a man aged 35 to 69 with stage II lung adenocarcinoma. CDR3 region: CASSIDLSGTDTQYF. CDR3 nucleotides: TGTGCCAGTAGTATAGATTTGTCAGGAACAGATACGCAGTATTTT.